The 16 T cell receptor beta chains listed next were all sequenced from one sample in a study of blood T cell repertoires in COVID-19. Libraries were prepared by immunoSEQ multiplex PCR; TCRdb keeps only in-frame clonotypes and omits some of them. The table shows about 220,000 clones, with 70% to 85% occurring only once. Sequencing input: PBMCs or T cells enriched from blood (not recorded which). These receptors all come from an older woman who had recovered from COVID-19.

The V gene is TRBV6-5, the J gene TRBJ2-1; possibly TRBD1 for D (5 bases). V lost 5 bases and J 3 bases, leaving 14 bases between the germline ends. Germline V gives CDR1 MNHEY, CDR2 SVGAGI. The CDR3 consists of 15 residues. The chain's CDR3 is CASSPQGLGYNEQFF. The CDR3 coding sequence is TGTGCCAGCAGTCCTCAGGGATTGGGCTACAATGAGCAGTTCTTC.

V gene TRBV10-2 combines with J gene TRBJ2-5; D unclear. Trimming cost V 2 bases and J 7 bases, with 11 bases left between them. The CDR3 contains 13 residues. In germline, CDR1 is WSHSY, CDR2 SAAADI. The CDR3 bases are TGCGCCAGCAGTGAGCAGGAAAAGAGGACCCAGTACTTC. Translating gives CASSEQEKRTQYF.

This chain connects TRBV3-1 (or the pseudogene TRBV3-2) to TRBJ2-7, with 9 nucleotides matching TRBD1. This CDR3 has 14 residues. Germline V CDR1 and CDR2: LGHDT, YNNKEL (reference sequence). The ends lost 6 bases at V and 5 bases at J; junction bases unmatched: 8. The CDR3 is CASSTPGQGHEQYF. Written as DNA, the CDR3 is TGTGCCAGCAGTACGCCGGGACAGGGCCACGAGCAGTACTTC.

The CDR3 coding sequence is TGCGCCAGCACTGGAGGGGTTAACAGGGGGCTGGGTGAGCAGTACTTC. This sequence encodes CASTGGVNRGLGEQYF. The chain joins TRBV10-2 to TRBJ2-7; 9 bases are a match to TRBD1. Germline-derived CDR1 and CDR2 are WSHSY and SAAADI. The trim removed 7 bases at V and 7 bases at J, leaving 17 bases unmatched. CDR3 length: 16 residues.

CDR3 DNA sequence: TGTGCCACCAGCTCCCACAGGGAGATACAATATGGCTACACCTTC. This encodes CATSSHREIQYGYTF. The chain joins TRBV15 to TRBJ1-2; TRBD1 is a possible D gene (6 bases). The V gene's germline CDR1 is LNHNV and CDR2 YYDKDF (reference sequence). Trimming cost V 5 bases and J 5 bases, with 18 bases left between them. CDR3 size: 15 residues.

This chain joins TRBV6-1 and TRBJ1-3; D gene ambiguous. Germline assignment: CDR1 MNHNS and CDR2 SASEGT. The CDR3 has 16 residues. Deletions cut 4 bases from V and 0 bases from J, with 13 bases between. CDR3 sequence (DNA): TGTGCCAGCAGTGGAGGGCACAGCAGCTCTGGAAACACCATATATTTT. Its translation: CASSGGHSSSGNTIYF.

This chain connects TRBV9 to TRBJ2-7; D gene ambiguous. Germline CDR1 and CDR2: SGDLS and YYNGEE. The CDR3 is 13 residues long. The germline V and J ends were trimmed by 3 bases and 2 bases, with 9 bases remaining between them. CDR3 protein: CASSGHHTYEQYF. CDR3 DNA: TGTGCCAGCAGCGGCCATCACACCTACGAGCAGTACTTC.

The chain combines TRBV5-5 with TRBJ1-1, with 7 bases aligning to TRBD1. V dropped 0 bases and J dropped 8; count of bases not matched to a gene: 7. The CDR3 runs to 14 residues. Germline CDR1 reads SGHKS; CDR2 reads YYEKEE (reference sequence). CDR3 DNA: TGTGCCAGCAGCTTGGGGGCAGGGGGGATCGAAGCTTTCTTT. Protein: CASSLGAGGIEAFF.

The chain links TRBV5-1 to TRBJ1-2; perhaps TRBD1 as D (5 bases). The CDR3 consists of 13 residues. Trimming shortened V by 4 bases and J by 4 bases, and 11 bases separated the two germline ends. Germline V gene data show CDR1 as SGHRS and CDR2 as YFSETQ. The CDR3 region has the DNA TGCGCCAGCAGCCCCGGGGGGGGCTATGGCTACACCTTC. Translating it yields CASSPGGGYGYTF. The full variable domain, completed using reference TRBV5-1 and TRBJ1-2, is KAGVTQTPRYLIKTRGQQVTLSCSPISGHRSVSWYQQTPGQGLQFLFEYFSETQRNKGNFPGRFSGRQFSNSRSEMNVSTLELGDSALYLCASSPGGGYGYTFGSGTRLTVV.

The rearrangement joins TRBV6-5 to TRBJ2-7; D perhaps matches TRBD2 (6 bases). This CDR3 spans 13 amino acids. Between the trimmed V and J ends, which lost 6 bases and 3 bases, there was a span of 12 bases. CDR1 MNHEY and CDR2 SVGAGI come from the germline V gene. This CDR3 is CASREGLNYEQYF. Here the CDR3 DNA reads TGTGCCAGCAGGGAGGGCCTAAACTACGAGCAGTACTTC.

This chain links TRBV27 with TRBJ1-5; perhaps TRBD1 as D (6 bases). The germline V gene encodes CDR1 MNHEY and CDR2 SMNVEV (reference sequence). The CDR3 sequence is 15 residues long. The V gene lost 10 bases and the J gene lost 0 bases, with 16 bases spanning the gap. CDR3 in amino acids: CAIKDRGYSNQPQHF. DNA of the CDR3: TGTGCCATCAAGGACAGAGGATATAGCAATCAGCCCCAGCATTTT.

This rearrangement joins TRBV5-1 to TRBJ1-6, with 7 positions matching TRBD1. CDR1 is SGHRS, CDR2 YFSETQ, per germline. The CDR3 is made up of 16 amino acids. Germline trimming cut 3 bases from V and 9 bases from J; bases unmatched to any gene: 12. CDR3: CASSSTTGVKGSPLHF. DNA for the CDR3: TGCGCCAGCAGCTCGACAACAGGGGTAAAAGGTTCACCCCTCCACTTT.

For this clone: One junction end does not reproduce the germline sequence, and a read error may be involved. CDR3 DNA sequence: TGTGCCTGCCAGACTAGCGGGAACGCCGGGGAGCTGTTTTTT. This gives the protein CACQTSGNAGELFF. The chain carries TRBV30 and TRBJ2-2, with 11 bases fitting TRBD2. CDR3 length: 14 residues. CDR1 and CDR2 (germline): GTSNPN, SVGIG (reference sequence). Filled out from reference TRBV30 and TRBJ2-2, the complete variable domain reads SQTIHQWPATLVQPVGSPLSLECTVEGTSNPNLYWYRQAAGRGLQLLFYSVGIGQISSEVPQNLSASRPQDRQFILSSKKLLLSDSGFYLCACQTSGNAGELFFGEGSRLTVL.

The chain uses TRBV4-2 and TRBJ1-4; 9 positions match TRBD1. In germline, CDR1 is LGHNA, CDR2 YNFKEQ. Germline trimming cut 4 bases from V and 0 bases from J; bases unmatched to any gene: 9. CDR3 length equals 18 residues. CDR3 residues: CASSLRRDREATNEKLFF. CDR3 bases: TGTGCCAGCAGCCTAAGACGGGACAGGGAAGCAACTAATGAAAAACTGTTTTTT.

This clone occurred many times. The V and J genes are TRBV6-2 or TRBV6-3 and TRBJ2-5; 7 nucleotides line up with TRBD1. V shed 6 bases, J shed 7 bases, and the junction held 11 bases outside the gene matches. This CDR3 has 14 amino acids. CDR1 MNHEY and CDR2 SVGEGT come from the germline V gene. The CDR3 DNA reads as TGTGCCAGCAGCCACAGGGGCCCCAGGGGGACCCAGTACTTC. The encoded protein is CASSHRGPRGTQYF.

This clone was seen more than once but under ten times. The gene calls are TRBV9 and TRBJ1-2, with 10 bases fitting TRBD1. This CDR3 is built from 15 residues. The junction had 0 bases not matched to a gene; V was cut back by 0 bases and J by 1 base. Germline CDR1 and CDR2: SGDLS and YYNGEE. The chain's CDR3 is CASSVGDRGNYGYTF. CDR3 sequence (DNA): TGTGCCAGCAGCGTAGGGGACAGGGGTAACTATGGCTACACCTTC.